This TCR beta chain was sequenced during a study of blood T cell repertoires in COVID-19 (dated by TCRdb to 2019 to 2021). Describing the broader study: Samples from collaborators originated in the United States, Italy and Spain and spanned both the acute and convalescent phases of COVID-19. Nearly every sample came with metadata listing a de-identified subject ID, COVID-19 status, age in years and sex. The samples were drawn from two sources: the first 160 participants of the ongoing ImmuneRACE study, and 1,000 to 1,500 subjects contributed by 6 global collaborators. The dataset comprised deeply sampled blood TCRbeta repertoires from subjects exposed to, actively infected with, or recovered from COVID-19. The repertoires were made available in a free public database intended to serve as a resource for research on the immune response to SARS-CoV-2. The material from the prospective study consisted of cDNA or gDNA derived from T cells, B-cell-depleted T cells, or PBMCs. Where available, HLA class I and class II types were obtained from metadata supplied by the sample provider rather than from assay-based typing.

TCRbeta CDR3 regions were amplified from genomic DNA by means of the immunoSEQ Assay, a bias-controlled multiplex PCR. As for the authors' bioinformatics: The number of nucleated cells in each sample was estimated from the amplification of reference gene primers within the assay. Sequence reads were collapsed and filtered to measure the absolute abundance of every unique TCRbeta CDR3 rearrangement. Productive Simpson clonality was computed per sample as the square root of Simpson's diversity index over productive rearrangements. This immuneACCESS table, as held by TCRdb, lists in-frame sequences with V and J called but not all clones. Of the missing ones, under half trace to an unresolved V gene in checked studies; the others have no known cause. The DNA gave D and trimming, while V, J and clone size come from that table. The sample yields about 370,000 clones; about 89% were counted once. Jointly, the top ten make up 0.7% to 0.95% of the sample.

In regard to this clone: What this receptor recognizes is not known. No much larger clone exists at a distance of one base, and base qualities are not known.

Enrolling through a virtual design, the prospective study's participants ranged in age from roughly 18 to 90 years and lived across 20 to 30 United States geographic areas. In the prospective study, participants were assigned to cohorts based on the clinical history participants reported in a screening survey and a study questionnaire. A participant counted as exposed if, within 2 weeks of entering the study, that participant had been in contact with someone who had a PCR-confirmed or clinician-diagnosed COVID-19 case. In the prospective study, mobile phlebotomists collected whole blood, serum and a nasopharyngeal or oropharyngeal swab from each participant. Over a roughly two-month period, participants in the prospective study had the option of providing additional blood draws and questionnaires. Before DNA extraction, prospective study blood samples were shipped either frozen or at room temperature.

Points the paper makes about the study in general: How much clinical and demographic metadata was included differed by source and by participant, and the metadata was provided uncurated.

The receptor's source is a woman aged 40-49 years who had been exposed to COVID-19. Material: PBMCs or T cells enriched from blood (not recorded which).

The DNA reads as follows: TGTGCCAGCAGCCCACAGGGCTCCGGGTATGGCTACACCTTC. Its product reads: CASSPQGSGYGYTF. Recombination joined TRBV3-1 (or the pseudogene TRBV3-2) with TRBJ1-2; perhaps TRBD1 is the D gene, with 6 bases matching. V loses 4 bases of germline sequence and J loses 5 bases, and the interval between the two ends is 14 bases. Counted from cysteine to phenylalanine, this CDR3 has 14 amino acids. Only CDR3 DNA remains: 42 bases, in frame from the first base. The germline V gene (reference sequence) provides CDR1 LGHDT and CDR2 YNNKEL.